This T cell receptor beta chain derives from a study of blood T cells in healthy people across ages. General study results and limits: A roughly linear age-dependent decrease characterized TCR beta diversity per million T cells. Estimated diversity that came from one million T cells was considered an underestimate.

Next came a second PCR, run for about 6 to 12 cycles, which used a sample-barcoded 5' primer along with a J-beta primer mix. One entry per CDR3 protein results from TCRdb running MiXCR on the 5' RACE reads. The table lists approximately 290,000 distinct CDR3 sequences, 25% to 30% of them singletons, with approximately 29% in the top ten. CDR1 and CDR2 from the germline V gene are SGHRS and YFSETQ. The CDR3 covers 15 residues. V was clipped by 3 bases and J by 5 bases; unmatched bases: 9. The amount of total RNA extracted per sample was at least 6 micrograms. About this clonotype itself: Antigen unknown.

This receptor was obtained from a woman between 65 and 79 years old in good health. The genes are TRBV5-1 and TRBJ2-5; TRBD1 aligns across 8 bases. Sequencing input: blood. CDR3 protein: CASSSGQGGGETQYF. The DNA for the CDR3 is TGCGCCAGCAGCTCTGGACAGGGCGGCGGGGAGACCCAGTACTTC.